Described below is a single TCR beta chain sequence and its context. This specimen comes from a study of blood T cell repertoires in COVID-19. At the level of the study: The study drew acute and convalescent COVID-19 samples from the United States, Italy and Spain. PBMCs, B-cell-depleted T cells, or T cells were the source of the cDNA or gDNA that made up the material.

Germline values: CDR1 SGHTA, CDR2 FQGNSA. V shed 5 bases, J shed 4 bases, and the junction held 11 bases outside the gene matches. The CDR3 spans 16 residues. Under the authors' procedure: Cell counts per sample came from amplifying reference gene primers. The assay was immunoSEQ multiplex PCR, and TCRdb's table has in-frame clones only and misses some. V, J and clone size are taken as reported in that table, and D and trimming were inferred from the DNA itself. The sample shows 250,000 to 300,000 clones, roughly 80% of them seen only once. J is TRBJ2-3 and V is TRBV7-2, with 8 bases that match TRBD2. The sequence was collected from a man aged 55 to 70 who had recovered from COVID-19. The sequencing input was peripheral blood. This CDR3 is CASSPLAGGGSDTQYF. For the CDR3, the DNA is TGTGCCAGCAGCCCCCTGGCGGGAGGAGGGTCAGATACGCAGTATTTT.